The T cell receptor beta chain described here comes from a study of beta chain features in type 1 diabetes. Germline CDR1 reads LNHNV; CDR2 reads YYDKDF (reference sequence). This CDR3 has 14 residues. The V and J ends lost 0 bases and 5 bases respectively, with 9 bases between them. Sequencing targeted expressed TCRB transcripts, as all isolated RNA had been reverse transcribed. The table came from immunoSEQ multiplex PCR; TCRdb's copy has only in-frame clones and leaves some out. Of under 400,000 clones in the sample, 10% to 15% were seen once. Concerning this clone itself: Antigen unknown.

Per donor, one heparinised blood draw averaged roughly 120 mL. Study findings and constraints: Patients and controls would share equally any PCR tilt toward shorter templates.

The sample comprised naive CD4+ T cells from blood. This receptor was taken from a man in his late teens or twenties in good health. This chain links TRBV15 with TRBJ2-3; D gene uncertain. In nucleotides, the CDR3 is TGTGCCACCAGCAGAGATGCCGTAGTAGATACGCAGTATTTT. Its translation is CATSRDAVVDTQYF. Full variable domain (missing parts from reference TRBV15 and TRBJ2-3): DAMVIQNPRYQVTQFGKPVTLSCSQTLNHNVMYWYQQKSSQAPKLLFHYYDKDFNNEADTPDNFQSRRPNTSFCFLDIRSPGLGDTAMYLCATSRDAVVDTQYFGPGTRLTVL.